This entry is about one T cell receptor beta chain. The antigen remains unidentified. The data stem from a study of OX40 agonist ivuxolimab in advanced cancers. Background on the study: Ivuxolimab doses were 0.01, 0.1, 0.3, 1.5, 3 or 10 mg/kg every 2 weeks. Study-wide results and limits: Low normalized T-cell clonal expansion was also seen in some nonresponders.

Clones were sequenced by immunoSEQ multiplex PCR, and TCRdb holds only the in-frame ones, with some missing. Among roughly 80,000 clones, about 86% were seen once, and the ten largest hold roughly 1.9%. The CDR3 length is 13 residues. Germline assignment: CDR1 SGHNT and CDR2 YYREEE (reference sequence). Trimming took off 5 bases at V and 9 bases at J, with 15 bases between the two ends. This sample comprised CD4+ or CD8+ T cells sorted from blood, obtained in a trial of the OX40 agonist ivuxolimab. The receptor was isolated from an adult with an advanced solid tumor such as melanoma, head and neck, liver or kidney cancer. V gene TRBV5-4 combines with J gene TRBJ2-1; D is uncertain. The CDR3 is CASRSGPRGEQFF. For the CDR3, the DNA is TGTGCCAGCAGATCAGGACCCCGAGGTGAGCAGTTCTTC.